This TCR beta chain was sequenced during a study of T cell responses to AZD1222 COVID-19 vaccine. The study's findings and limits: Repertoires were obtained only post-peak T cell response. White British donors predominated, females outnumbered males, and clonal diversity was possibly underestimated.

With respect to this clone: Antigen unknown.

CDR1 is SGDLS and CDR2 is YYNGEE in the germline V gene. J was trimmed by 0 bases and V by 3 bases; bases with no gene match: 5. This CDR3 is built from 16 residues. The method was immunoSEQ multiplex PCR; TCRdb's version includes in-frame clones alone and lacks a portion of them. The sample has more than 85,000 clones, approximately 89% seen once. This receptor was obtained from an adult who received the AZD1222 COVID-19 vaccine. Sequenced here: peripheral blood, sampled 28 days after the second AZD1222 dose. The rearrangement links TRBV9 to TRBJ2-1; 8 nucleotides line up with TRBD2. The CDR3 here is CASSAFSGTSYNEQFF. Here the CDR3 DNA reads TGTGCCAGCAGCGCCTTTAGCGGGACCTCCTACAATGAGCAGTTCTTC.